Listed below are T cell receptor beta chains from one sample, sequenced in a study of identical twins. TCRdb recomputed calls from the 5' RACE reads with MiXCR, one row per CDR3 protein. The repertoire holds approximately 220,000 distinct CDR3 sequences, with less than 10% as singletons. The sample comprised memory (CD45RO+) T cells sorted from blood. Receptor source: a woman under 30 in good health. CDR3s leave out the opening cysteine and the closing phenylalanine or tryptophan.

v_gene,j_gene,CDR3aa
TRBV6-2/TRBV6-3,TRBJ2-2,ASRGADTGELF
TRBV13,TRBJ2-7,ASSPQGTSGLSEQY
TRBV5-5,TRBJ1-6,ASSFETGNSPLH
TRBV28,TRBJ1-1,ASTPWLNTEAF
TRBV20-1,TRBJ2-3,SASLAGMNTQY
TRBV30,TRBJ2-1,AWKDYKSEQF
TRBV12-3/TRBV12-4,TRBJ1-2,ASSPQTGGSGNYGYT
TRBV4-3,TRBJ2-1,ASSRQGDEQF
TRBV3-1,TRBJ2-1,ASSQYQGYNEQF
TRBV6-1,TRBJ1-5,ASSEFQPQH
TRBV7-2,TRBJ2-7,ASSFTLTYEQY
TRBV6-2/TRBV6-3,TRBJ2-3,ASSLPPGQGGDTQY
TRBV20-1,TRBJ2-7,GAEGRVTYEQY
TRBV3-1,TRBJ2-7,ASSHRAYEQY
TRBV9,TRBJ1-2,ASSVGVEIGST
TRBV9,TRBJ2-5,ASSVWGRETQY
TRBV20-1,TRBJ1-1,SAPRDSMNTEAF
TRBV11-2,TRBJ1-1,ASSWGTGANTEAF
TRBV4-1,TRBJ2-1,ASSQDSGGIYNEQF
TRBV7-8,TRBJ2-1,ASSLATIERSYNEQF
TRBV5-1,TRBJ2-7,ASSLVTGQQY
TRBV3-1,TRBJ2-7,ASSRIKDSEYEQY
TRBV19,TRBJ1-1,ASSPNNRKEAF
TRBV12-3/TRBV12-4,TRBJ1-3,ASTLGGALGNTIY
TRBV12-3/TRBV12-4,TRBJ1-2,ASSTYSNYGYT
TRBV20-1,TRBJ2-1,SALRRLAGPGEQF
TRBV11-3,TRBJ2-1,ASSPTSFGYNEQF
TRBV7-9,TRBJ2-1,ASSLADEQF
TRBV3-1,TRBJ2-6,ASSTQRSGANVLT
TRBV7-2,TRBJ2-1,ASSLGQEKEQF
TRBV5-1,TRBJ2-7,ASSPKNPEGTGYEQY
TRBV20-1,TRBJ2-7,SAPFGEVEQY
TRBV10-3,TRBJ2-5,AISVSGAETQY
TRBV6-1,TRBJ2-5,ASRDPGGGETQY
TRBV7-2,TRBJ2-1,ASSLRLAGGRGPYNEQF
TRBV28,TRBJ2-5,ASSGTWETQY
TRBV7-2,TRBJ1-1,ASSLEGLGGEAF
TRBV12-3/TRBV12-4,TRBJ2-5,ASSRTSGGALGETQY
TRBV12-3/TRBV12-4,TRBJ1-1,ASRIREANTEAF
TRBV29-1,TRBJ2-7,SVGESYEQY
TRBV5-1,TRBJ2-1,ASSLNPRGSYNEQF
TRBV7-9,TRBJ1-2,ASSPWTDGGYT
TRBV5-1,TRBJ1-5,ASSLEGQGIQPQH
TRBV5-8,TRBJ2-1,ASSIIYNEQF
TRBV6-1,TRBJ2-3,ASSRRDRNRPNTQY
TRBV27,TRBJ2-1,ASSFGFARSYNEQF
TRBV20-1,TRBJ1-3,SAVPQGARGTIY
TRBV9,TRBJ2-1,ASSADGNEQF
TRBV20-1,TRBJ2-1,SARDSRGTLAI
TRBV20-1,TRBJ2-5,SASNRGRETQY
TRBV6-1,TRBJ2-6,ASSGTSFIGANVLT
TRBV7-2,TRBJ1-1,ASSFPGMGNTEAF
TRBV5-4,TRBJ2-7,ASSLATLAGGFGEQY
TRBV7-9,TRBJ2-3,ASSSNSGSLTDTQY